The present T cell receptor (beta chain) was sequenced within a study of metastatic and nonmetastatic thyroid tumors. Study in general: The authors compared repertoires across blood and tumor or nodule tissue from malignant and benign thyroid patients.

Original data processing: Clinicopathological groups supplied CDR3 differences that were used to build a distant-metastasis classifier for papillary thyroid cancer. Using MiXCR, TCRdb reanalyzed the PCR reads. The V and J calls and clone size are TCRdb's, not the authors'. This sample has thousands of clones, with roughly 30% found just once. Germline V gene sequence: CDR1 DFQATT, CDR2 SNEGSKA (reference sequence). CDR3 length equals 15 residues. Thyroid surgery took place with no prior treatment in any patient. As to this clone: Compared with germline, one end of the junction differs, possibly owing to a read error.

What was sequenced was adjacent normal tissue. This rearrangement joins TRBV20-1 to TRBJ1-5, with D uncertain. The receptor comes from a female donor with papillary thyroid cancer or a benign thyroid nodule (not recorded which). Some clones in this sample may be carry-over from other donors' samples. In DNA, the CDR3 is TGCAGTGCTAGAGCTCGGGGTTTGGTAAGGAATCCCCATCATTTT. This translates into CSARARGLVRNPHHF.